This TCR beta chain derives from a study of early T cells in non-severe SARS-CoV-2 infection. Many counts were recorded for this clonotype. The antigen remains undetermined. MiXCR, run by TCRdb on the 5' RACE reads, gives a single entry per CDR3 protein. Seen here are tens of thousands of distinct CDR3 sequences, under 14% observed once, and the top ten hold approximately 10%. V shed 2 bases, J shed 7 bases, and the junction held 4 bases outside the gene matches. The V gene's germline CDR1 is GTSNPN and CDR2 SVGIG (reference sequence). The CDR3 is 14 residues long. Findings and limits, study-wide: VDJdb matches were skewed toward anti-spike CD8 T cell responses.

The chain couples TRBV30 to TRBJ1-4; 10 nucleotides line up with TRBD1. This TCR was sampled from an adult who was a healthcare worker with PCR-confirmed SARS-CoV-2 infection or an uninfected control (not recorded which). Sequencing was carried out using whole blood. As DNA, the CDR3 is TGTGCCTGGAGTCTAGGACAGGGGGTTGAAAAACTGTTTTTT. Its translation: CAWSLGQGVEKLFF.